The 7 T cell receptor beta chains in this list originate from one sample, sequenced in a study of PD-1 blockade in classical Hodgkin lymphoma. Generated by immunoSEQ multiplex PCR, the TCRdb table keeps only in-frame clones and is missing some. In the table there are some 21,000 clones, under 85% of which are singletons. The time point denotes: cycle 4 day 1 (C4D1), after about 6 weeks of nivolumab. All trial patients relapsed after autologous stem cell transplantation. Sequencing used peripheral blood mononuclear cells (PBMCs), obtained before the fourth cycle of nivolumab. These receptors were obtained from a human donor with classical Hodgkin lymphoma.

In DNA, the CDR3 is TGTGCCTGGAGTGTTCTGGGGGCAAATGGAAACACCATATATTTT. It translates to CAWSVLGANGNTIYF. This chain links TRBV30 with TRBJ1-3; TRBD1 might be the D (6 bases). V was cut by 0 bases and J by 3 bases, with 12 bases left in between. CDR3 length equals 15 residues. Germline V CDR1 and CDR2: GTSNPN, SVGIG (reference sequence).

J is TRBJ2-6 and V is TRBV18; 10 nucleotides agree with TRBD2. V lost 6 bases and J lost 0; bases outside the gene matches: 14. The CDR3 extends over 20 amino acids. Germline CDR1 KGHSH, CDR2 LQKENI. CDR3 sequence: CASSPRGLAGDHSGANVLTF. The CDR3 nucleotides read TGTGCCAGCTCGCCCCGAGGCCTAGCGGGGGACCACTCTGGGGCCAACGTCCTGACTTTC.

The chain recombines TRBV9 with TRBJ2-1, with TRBD2 identical over 8 bases. This CDR3 region has 16 residues. Germline assignment: CDR1 SGDLS and CDR2 YYNGEE. V lost 0 bases, J lost 6 bases, and 8 bases stayed unmatched. CDR3 amino acids: CASSVDVGLGFNEQFF. The CDR3 DNA follows: TGTGCCAGCAGCGTAGATGTGGGACTAGGGTTCAATGAGCAGTTCTTC.

The chain employs TRBV6-5 and TRBJ2-7; D is perhaps TRBD2 (6 bases). Germline V gene sequence: CDR1 MNHEY, CDR2 SVGAGI. The CDR3 spans 14 residues. V gave up 2 bases and J gave up 4 bases, with 12 bases separating them. Here the CDR3 reads CASSYSQRVYEQYF. As DNA, the CDR3 is TGTGCCAGCAGTTACAGCCAGCGGGTATACGAGCAGTACTTC.

V and J are TRBV4-2 and TRBJ2-3; the D gene is possibly TRBD2 (5 bases). The germline V gene has CDR1 LGHNA and CDR2 YNFKEQ. This CDR3 comprises 15 residues. With 0 bases removed from V and 5 bases from J, the gap between germline ends came to 12 bases. In nucleotides, the CDR3 is TGTGCCAGCAGCCAAGATTACGGGATGGTAGATACGCAGTATTTT. It is translated as CASSQDYGMVDTQYF.

This clone was counted only a few times. This chain uses TRBV21-1 with TRBJ1-2; the table calls TRBD1, which could not be checked here. TRBV21-1 is a recognized pseudogene. The CDR3 has 11 residues. The CDR3 DNA sequence: TGTGCCAGCAGCAAAGAACAGGGATGCGCCTTC. Amino acids: CASSKEQGCAF.

The chain employs TRBV6-6 and TRBJ1-1, with D unresolved. CDR1 and CDR2 from the germline V gene are MNHNY and SVGAGI (reference sequence). The CDR3 runs to 16 residues. Trimming stripped 5 bases from V and 3 bases from J, with 19 bases between. The DNA for the CDR3 is TGTGCCAGCAGTGTTCCCTTGGCGAGAAAATACACTGAAGCTTTCTTT. It is translated as CASSVPLARKYTEAFF.